This T cell receptor (beta chain) stems from a study of blood T cells in healthy people across ages. Findings of the study overall: The study found more naive CD4+ cells and higher diversity in long-lived than aged donors. The diversity estimates, figures obtained from one million T cells, were considered underestimates.

A second about 6 to 12 cycle PCR used barcoded and J-beta primers. Each of the cDNA molecules was tagged by a template-switch adaptor with 12 random nucleotides. TCRdb used MiXCR to reprocess the 5' RACE reads, holding one entry per CDR3 protein. This sample yields about 570,000 distinct CDR3 sequences, of which roughly 28% are seen a single time; about 18% belongs to the top ten. Concerning this clonotype: Its antigen remains unknown.

The origin of this receptor is a woman in her sixties or seventies in good health. The sample consisted of blood.

This CDR3 reads CASSPVWGPDGYTF. The CDR3 bases are TGTGCCAGCAGCCCCGTCTGGGGGCCTGATGGCTACACCTTC. The V and J genes are TRBV7-2 and TRBJ1-2; maybe TRBD1 (6 bases). The CDR3 runs 14 residues. Trimming took 5 bases from V and 6 from J, leaving 16 bases between them. The germline CDR1 and CDR2 sequences are SGHTA and FQGNSA.